This is a list of T cell receptor beta chains from one sample in a study of blood T cell repertoires in COVID-19. Repertoires were generated with immunoSEQ multiplex PCR, while TCRdb's copy carries only in-frame clones and drops some. In the table there are roughly 250,000 clones, over 75% of which are singletons. Sequencing used PBMCs or T cells enriched from blood (not recorded which). Source of these receptors: a woman aged 18-29 years who had recovered from COVID-19. CDR3s include the opening cysteine and the closing phenylalanine or tryptophan. A D gene is named only where the DNA matches it firmly. Size is omitted from some rows. Given values are once, few, many or a class for expanded clones.

abundance: once
len: 15
v_gene: TRBV27
j_gene: TRBJ1-4
d_gene: TRBD1
CDR3aa: CASSDRTGDYEKLFF
CDR3nt: TGTGCCAGCAGCGACCGGACAGGGGATTATGAAAAACTGTTTTTT

abundance: once
len: 15
v_gene: TRBV9
j_gene: TRBJ2-2
d_gene: TRBD1
CDR3aa: CASSPTGISTGELFF
CDR3nt: TGTGCCAGCAGCCCGACAGGGATCAGTACCGGGGAGCTGTTTTTT

abundance: -
len: 13
v_gene: TRBV29-1
j_gene: TRBJ2-7
d_gene: TRBD1
CDR3aa: CSVEDRGLREQYF
CDR3nt: TGCAGCGTTGAAGACAGGGGGCTCAGGGAGCAGTACTTC

abundance: -
len: 13
v_gene: TRBV3-1/TRBV3-2
j_gene: TRBJ2-3
d_gene: TRBD2
CDR3aa: CASSQAPGLAPYF
CDR3nt: TGTGCCAGCAGCCAGGCACCGGGACTAGCGCCGTATTTT

abundance: -
len: 16
v_gene: TRBV12-5
j_gene: TRBJ2-3
d_gene: -
CDR3aa: CASGLVRNQLTDTQYF
CDR3nt: TGTGCTAGTGGTTTGGTACGCAACCAACTCACAGATACGCAGTATTTT

abundance: -
len: 14
v_gene: TRBV7-6
j_gene: TRBJ1-6
d_gene: TRBD1
CDR3aa: CASSSGGSNSPLHF
CDR3nt: TGTGCCAGCAGCTCAGGGGGATCGAATTCACCCCTCCACTTT

abundance: few
len: 16
v_gene: TRBV4-2
j_gene: TRBJ1-6
d_gene: TRBD1
CDR3aa: CASSPRGGTALEPLHF
CDR3nt: TGTGCCAGCAGCCCAAGAGGTGGGACAGCCTTAGAGCCCCTCCACTTT

abundance: -
len: 14
v_gene: TRBV5-1
j_gene: TRBJ2-1
d_gene: TRBD2
CDR3aa: CASSGGTSGGEQFF
CDR3nt: TGCGCCAGCAGCGGAGGGACGTCGGGAGGGGAGCAGTTCTTC

abundance: -
len: 17
v_gene: TRBV28
j_gene: TRBJ2-6
d_gene: -
CDR3aa: CASSLSAGHAGANVLTF
CDR3nt: TGTGCCAGCAGTTTAAGCGCTGGACACGCTGGGGCCAACGTCCTGACTTTC

abundance: -
len: 16
v_gene: TRBV9
j_gene: TRBJ1-1
d_gene: -
CDR3aa: CASSVVSGPVNTEAFF
CDR3nt: TGTGCCAGCAGCGTAGTGTCAGGGCCCGTTAACACTGAAGCTTTCTTT

abundance: -
len: 15
v_gene: TRBV7-2
j_gene: TRBJ2-6
d_gene: -
CDR3aa: CASSLGRSGANVLTF
CDR3nt: TGTGCCAGCAGCTTAGGGCGGAGTGGGGCCAACGTCCTGACTTTC

abundance: -
len: 18
v_gene: TRBV7-6
j_gene: TRBJ1-6
d_gene: -
CDR3aa: CASSLAPGGPVTSSPLHF
CDR3nt: TGTGCCAGCAGCTTAGCGCCGGGAGGGCCGGTAACTAGTTCACCCCTCCACTTT

abundance: once
len: 13
v_gene: TRBV10-2
j_gene: TRBJ2-1
d_gene: -
CDR3aa: CASSGEDLNEQFF
CDR3nt: TGCGCCAGCAGTGGGGAGGATTTGAATGAGCAGTTCTTC

abundance: -
len: 13
v_gene: TRBV12-3/TRBV12-4
j_gene: TRBJ1-2
d_gene: -
CDR3aa: CASTPRGFEGYTF
CDR3nt: TGTGCCAGCACCCCGCGGGGCTTTGAGGGCTACACCTTC

abundance: few
len: 15
v_gene: TRBV27
j_gene: TRBJ1-4
d_gene: TRBD1
CDR3aa: CASSLYRGLDEKLFF
CDR3nt: TGTGCCAGCAGTTTATACAGGGGGCTTGATGAAAAACTGTTTTTT

abundance: -
len: 15
v_gene: TRBV5-5
j_gene: TRBJ2-3
d_gene: -
CDR3aa: CASSLGLLSTDTQYF
CDR3nt: TGTGCCAGCAGCCTGGGACTCCTGAGCACAGATACGCAGTATTTT

abundance: few
len: 14
v_gene: TRBV19
j_gene: TRBJ1-1
d_gene: TRBD1
CDR3aa: CASREGQLNTEAFF
CDR3nt: TGTGCCAGTAGGGAGGGACAGTTGAACACTGAAGCTTTCTTT

abundance: -
len: 15
v_gene: TRBV4-1
j_gene: TRBJ1-2
d_gene: -
CDR3aa: CASSQDGGGLSGYTF
CDR3nt: TGCGCCAGCAGCCAAGATGGGGGGGGACTGAGCGGCTACACCTTC

abundance: -
len: 14
v_gene: TRBV21-1
j_gene: TRBJ2-1
d_gene: -
CDR3aa: CAKLAGGRDPEQFF
CDR3nt: TGTGCCAAACTAGCGGGGGGGCGGGATCCTGAGCAGTTCTTC

abundance: -
len: 15
v_gene: TRBV5-5
j_gene: TRBJ2-7
d_gene: TRBD1
CDR3aa: CASSLVRTGYHEQYF
CDR3nt: TGTGCCAGCAGCTTGGTGAGGACAGGGTACCACGAGCAGTACTTC

abundance: -
len: 12
v_gene: TRBV2
j_gene: TRBJ1-3
d_gene: TRBD1
CDR3aa: CASRDRGNTIYF
CDR3nt: TGTGCCAGTAGGGACAGAGGAAACACCATATATTTT

abundance: -
len: 14
v_gene: TRBV9
j_gene: TRBJ2-1
d_gene: TRBD1
CDR3aa: CASRGDSSYNEQFF
CDR3nt: TGTGCCAGCAGGGGGGACAGCTCCTACAATGAGCAGTTCTTC

abundance: -
len: 14
v_gene: TRBV7-9
j_gene: TRBJ1-2
d_gene: -
CDR3aa: CASSLLSGAYGYTF
CDR3nt: TGTGCCAGCAGCTTATTGAGTGGGGCCTATGGCTACACCTTC

abundance: -
len: 15
v_gene: TRBV5-1
j_gene: TRBJ1-1
d_gene: TRBD1
CDR3aa: CASSSGQYLNTEAFF
CDR3nt: TGCGCCAGCAGCTCGGGACAGTACTTGAACACTGAAGCTTTCTTT

abundance: -
len: 16
v_gene: TRBV2
j_gene: TRBJ2-3
d_gene: TRBD2
CDR3aa: CASSDGLAVDTDTQYF
CDR3nt: TGTGCCAGCAGTGACGGACTAGCCGTGGACACAGATACGCAGTATTTT

abundance: few
len: 13
v_gene: TRBV7-9
j_gene: TRBJ1-1
d_gene: -
CDR3aa: CASSLYQGTEAFF
CDR3nt: TGTGCCAGCAGCTTATATCAGGGCACTGAAGCTTTCTTT

abundance: -
len: 18
v_gene: TRBV5-1
j_gene: TRBJ1-1
d_gene: -
CDR3aa: CASRETRAGAVVNTEAFF
CDR3nt: TGCGCCAGCAGAGAGACCAGGGCAGGGGCGGTGGTGAACACTGAAGCTTTCTTT

abundance: -
len: 19
v_gene: TRBV27
j_gene: TRBJ1-1
d_gene: -
CDR3aa: CASSHWVSAGDVLNTEAFF
CDR3nt: TGTGCCAGCAGTCATTGGGTTAGTGCAGGGGACGTTCTGAACACTGAAGCTTTCTTT

abundance: -
len: 15
v_gene: TRBV6-1
j_gene: TRBJ2-3
d_gene: -
CDR3aa: CASSEQAGATDTQYF
CDR3nt: TGTGCCAGCAGTGAACAGGCGGGGGCCACAGATACGCAGTATTTT

abundance: -
len: 15
v_gene: TRBV5-1
j_gene: TRBJ2-3
d_gene: TRBD2
CDR3aa: CASSLAGGRTDTQYF
CDR3nt: TGCGCCAGCAGCTTGGCGGGGGGAAGGACAGATACGCAGTATTTT

abundance: -
len: 13
v_gene: TRBV12-3/TRBV12-4
j_gene: TRBJ1-5
d_gene: -
CDR3aa: CASSLQKSGFQHF
CDR3nt: TGTGCCAGCAGTTTACAGAAATCAGGCTTCCAGCATTTT

abundance: -
len: 15
v_gene: TRBV19
j_gene: TRBJ2-7
d_gene: -
CDR3aa: CASSINYGQNYEQYF
CDR3nt: TGTGCCAGTAGTATAAACTACGGACAGAACTACGAGCAGTACTTC

abundance: few
len: 13
v_gene: TRBV25-1
j_gene: TRBJ1-2
d_gene: -
CDR3aa: CASTQGGVHGYTF
CDR3nt: TGTGCCAGCACCCAGGGAGGGGTCCATGGCTACACCTTC

abundance: -
len: 15
v_gene: TRBV7-7
j_gene: TRBJ1-6
d_gene: TRBD1
CDR3aa: CASSLGQGMNSPLHF
CDR3nt: TGTGCTAGCAGCCTGGGACAGGGAATGAATTCACCCCTCCACTTT

abundance: once
len: 14
v_gene: TRBV9
j_gene: TRBJ2-5
d_gene: -
CDR3aa: CASSLLGTEETQYF
CDR3nt: TGTGCCAGCAGCCTCCTAGGAACGGAAGAGACCCAGTACTTC

abundance: few
len: 13
v_gene: TRBV18
j_gene: TRBJ1-5
d_gene: -
CDR3aa: CASSPSSNQPQHF
CDR3nt: TGTGCCAGCTCACCTAGTAGCAATCAGCCCCAGCATTTT

abundance: once
len: 12
v_gene: TRBV30
j_gene: TRBJ2-7
d_gene: -
CDR3aa: CAWSEQAYEQYF
CDR3nt: TGTGCCTGGAGTGAGCAGGCCTACGAGCAGTACTTC

abundance: -
len: 13
v_gene: TRBV5-8
j_gene: TRBJ1-1
d_gene: TRBD1
CDR3aa: CASSEGGCTEAFF
CDR3nt: TGTGCCAGCAGCGAAGGGGGCTGCACTGAAGCTTTCTTT

abundance: -
len: 14
v_gene: TRBV18
j_gene: TRBJ1-2
d_gene: -
CDR3aa: CASSLEGSNYGYTF
CDR3nt: TGTGCCAGCTCACTGGAGGGATCTAACTATGGCTACACCTTC

abundance: -
len: 14
v_gene: TRBV19
j_gene: TRBJ1-5
d_gene: -
CDR3aa: CASSIWGGGQPQHF
CDR3nt: TGTGCCAGTAGTATTTGGGGGGGAGGGCAGCCCCAGCATTTT

abundance: -
len: 13
v_gene: TRBV29-1
j_gene: TRBJ1-2
d_gene: TRBD1
CDR3aa: CSVADRGLYGYTF
CDR3nt: TGCAGCGTTGCTGACAGGGGGCTGTATGGCTACACCTTC

abundance: -
len: 13
v_gene: TRBV11-2
j_gene: TRBJ1-4
d_gene: -
CDR3aa: CASSSGVNEKLFF
CDR3nt: TGTGCCAGCAGCTCGGGGGTTAATGAAAAACTGTTTTTT

abundance: once
len: 13
v_gene: TRBV7-7
j_gene: TRBJ2-5
d_gene: -
CDR3aa: CASSYGGGETQYF
CDR3nt: TGTGCTAGCAGCTACGGGGGAGGAGAGACCCAGTACTTC

abundance: -
len: 13
v_gene: TRBV10-2
j_gene: TRBJ1-1
d_gene: TRBD1
CDR3aa: CASRGDRGTEAFF
CDR3nt: TGCGCCAGCAGGGGGGACAGGGGTACTGAAGCTTTCTTT

abundance: -
len: 13
v_gene: TRBV14
j_gene: TRBJ1-1
d_gene: TRBD1
CDR3aa: CASSLQGATEAFF
CDR3nt: TGTGCCAGCAGCCTACAGGGGGCTACTGAAGCTTTCTTT

abundance: -
len: 16
v_gene: TRBV5-1
j_gene: TRBJ1-2
d_gene: -
CDR3aa: CASSFGGGPNSYGYTF
CDR3nt: TGCGCCAGCAGCTTCGGAGGAGGACCGAATTCCTATGGCTACACCTTC

abundance: -
len: 17
v_gene: TRBV24-1
j_gene: TRBJ1-2
d_gene: TRBD1
CDR3aa: CATSGPGTGAIGGGYTF
CDR3nt: TGTGCCACCAGTGGACCCGGGACAGGGGCGATTGGTGGTGGCTACACCTTC

abundance: -
len: 16
v_gene: TRBV19
j_gene: TRBJ1-3
d_gene: -
CDR3aa: CASRPGTPDSGNTIYF
CDR3nt: TGTGCCAGTAGACCCGGGACTCCGGACTCTGGAAACACCATATATTTT

abundance: once
len: 11
v_gene: TRBV11-2
j_gene: TRBJ2-7
d_gene: -
CDR3aa: CASSRYYEQYF
CDR3nt: TGTGCCAGCAGTCGCTACTACGAGCAGTACTTC

abundance: -
len: 13
v_gene: TRBV30
j_gene: TRBJ1-1
d_gene: -
CDR3aa: CAWSGQMNTEAFF
CDR3nt: TGTGCCTGGAGTGGGCAGATGAACACTGAAGCTTTCTTT